Reported below is one T cell receptor (beta chain). The table came from immunoSEQ multiplex PCR; TCRdb's copy has only in-frame clones and leaves some out. The table lists around 120,000 clones, around 87% of them singletons. This entry belongs to a study of blood T cell repertoires in COVID-19. The wider study: Acute and convalescent COVID-19 samples came from the United States, Italy and Spain. Sources were T cells, B-cell-depleted T cells, or PBMCs; the material itself was cDNA or gDNA.

CDR1 is SGHRS, CDR2 YFSETQ, per germline. This CDR3 spans 15 amino acids. Trimming shortened V by 2 bases and J by 0 bases, and 11 bases separated the two germline ends. The chain couples TRBV5-1 to TRBJ1-1; D is possibly TRBD1 (5 bases). This clonotype originated in a human donor in a cohort sampled during active COVID-19. Input material: peripheral blood. The CDR3 coding sequence is TGCGCCAGCAGCTTCTCACAGGACCTGAACACTGAAGCTTTCTTT. Its protein product is CASSFSQDLNTEAFF.